These 27 T cell receptor beta chains were all obtained from the same sample, sequenced in a study of beta chain features in type 1 diabetes. Study outcomes and limitations: Significant though moderate, a shortening of TCRB CDR3s appeared in all four CD4+ subsets of Type 1 diabetes patients.

Reverse transcription of all isolated RNA meant that expressed TCRB transcripts were sequenced. Clones were read by immunoSEQ multiplex PCR, and TCRdb kept only the in-frame ones, dropping some. The table shows around 250,000 clones, with approximately 13% occurring only once. No antigen has been identified for these receptors. Sequenced sample: naive CD4+ T cells from blood. These receptors originate from a man in his thirties or forties with type 1 diabetes.

In its sample, this clone was seen a few times. V is TRBV19 and J is TRBJ1-1; a possible D gene is TRBD1 (5 bases). CDR1 LNHDA and CDR2 SQIVND come from the germline V gene (reference sequence). CDR3 size: 13 residues. V gave up 5 bases and J gave up 4 bases, with 11 bases separating them. In DNA, the CDR3 is TGTGCCAGTAGTGGGGGGTATGGCACTGAAGCTTTCTTT. Encoded protein: CASSGGYGTEAFF.

This clone turned up a few times. The chain employs TRBV9 and TRBJ2-2, with a possible D match to TRBD2 (5 bases). This CDR3 has 14 amino acids. Germline CDR1 reads SGDLS; CDR2 reads YYNGEE. Deletions cut 4 bases from V and 6 bases from J, with 13 bases between. The CDR3 DNA is TGTGCCAGCAGCTCCCGAGGGAATTCCGGGGAGCTGTTTTTT. Its protein product is CASSSRGNSGELFF.

The chain recombines TRBV5-4 with TRBJ2-1, with 10 bases identical to TRBD2. Germline lookup yields CDR1 SGHNT and CDR2 YYREEE (reference sequence). Germline trimming cut 0 bases from V and 6 bases from J; bases unmatched to any gene: 3. The length of the CDR3 is 15 residues. CDR3 amino acids: CASSLELAGRNEQFF. The DNA for the CDR3 is TGTGCCAGCAGCTTGGAACTAGCGGGACGCAATGAGCAGTTCTTC.

The chain couples TRBV4-1 to TRBJ2-4; D not certain. The CDR3 covers 15 residues. V dropped 4 bases and J dropped 2 bases, with 12 bases sitting between them. The germline V gene encodes CDR1 MGHRA and CDR2 YSYEKL. CDR3 protein: CASSLIFATKNIQYF. The CDR3 coding sequence is TGCGCCAGCAGCCTCATCTTCGCGACCAAAAACATTCAGTACTTC.

The chain links TRBV2 to TRBJ2-3; D call uncertain. Germline V gene sequence: CDR1 SNHLY, CDR2 FYNNEI. The CDR3 has 16 residues. V lost 6 bases and J lost 0, with 16 bases in between. The CDR3 DNA reads as TGTGCCAGCAGGGCTCGACCAGGTACTAGCACAGATACGCAGTATTTT. The encoded protein is CASRARPGTSTDTQYF.

The table lists this clone with a few counts. The chain has TRBV6-5 and TRBJ2-1, with D uncertain. The CDR3 has 11 amino acids. CDR1 is MNHEY and CDR2 is SVGAGI in the germline V gene. V lost 1 base and J lost 10, with 5 bases in between. The DNA of the CDR3 is TGTGCCAGCAGTTACTTGGCAGAGCAGTTCTTC. Its protein product is CASSYLAEQFF.

The genes are TRBV15 and TRBJ1-2; D is uncertain. Germline loops: CDR1 LNHNV, CDR2 YYDKDF (reference sequence). There are 13 residues in the CDR3. Trimming shortened V by 0 bases and J by 8 bases, and 10 bases separated the two germline ends. CDR3 sequence reads: CATSRDLAAGYTF. CDR3 sequence (DNA): TGTGCCACCAGCAGAGATTTGGCGGCAGGCTACACCTTC.

This clone was observed a handful of times. The chain links TRBV4-1 to TRBJ1-1; TRBD1 aligns across 7 bases. Germline assignment: CDR1 MGHRA and CDR2 YSYEKL. The junction had 2 bases not matched to a gene; V was cut back by 1 base and J by 0 bases. This CDR3 contains 15 residues. The CDR3 bases are TGCGCCAGCAGCCAAGCGGACAGGATGAACACTGAAGCTTTCTTT. Protein sequence: CASSQADRMNTEAFF.

The DNA for the CDR3 is TGTGCCAGCAGTTACCCACAGTCCTATGGCTACACCTTC. It translates to CASSYPQSYGYTF. The chain carries TRBV6-6 and TRBJ1-2; D remains unclear. CDR1 is MNHNY and CDR2 is SVGAGI in the germline V gene (reference sequence). V was cut by 2 bases and J by 4 bases, with 8 bases left in between. This CDR3 is built from 13 residues.

This clone was seen more than once but under ten times. The chain combines TRBV4-1 with TRBJ1-1; a weak D match, TRBD1 (6 bases). The CDR3 totals 13 residues. CDR1 and CDR2 (germline): MGHRA, YSYEKL. V lost 2 bases and J 5 bases, leaving 9 bases between the germline ends. The CDR3 spells CASSQQGWTEAFF. CDR3 DNA: TGCGCCAGCAGCCAACAGGGGTGGACTGAAGCTTTCTTT.

This clone was seen more than once but under ten times. The chain links TRBV18 to TRBJ2-4; maybe TRBD1 (6 bases). CDR3 size: 14 residues. V dropped 5 bases and J dropped 2 bases, with 10 bases sitting between them. Germline values: CDR1 KGHSH, CDR2 LQKENI. The CDR3 coding sequence is TGTGCCAGCTCATCGGACAGAACCAAAAACATTCAGTACTTC. Translation gives CASSSDRTKNIQYF.

The chain couples TRBV6-5 to TRBJ2-1; 7 nucleotides align to TRBD1. Trimming took 5 bases from V and 7 from J; bases not matched to a gene: 8. The germline V gene has CDR1 MNHEY and CDR2 SVGAGI. The length of the CDR3 is 14 residues. The CDR3 spells CASSPDRLGNEQFF. The CDR3 DNA reads TGTGCCAGCAGTCCGGACAGGTTAGGTAATGAGCAGTTCTTC.

This clone was seen once. This chain connects TRBV5-4 to TRBJ2-1, with 8 nucleotides matching TRBD2. V lost 4 bases, J lost 2 bases, and 5 bases stayed unmatched. Germline V gene sequence: CDR1 SGHNT, CDR2 YYREEE (reference sequence). This CDR3 is built from 15 residues. The CDR3 region is CASSPTSEAYNEQFF. The CDR3 DNA is TGTGCCAGCAGCCCGACTAGCGAGGCCTACAATGAGCAGTTCTTC.

This clone was observed once. CDR3 sequence: CAWKQGEGNTEAFF. The CDR3 DNA reads TGTGCCTGGAAACAGGGGGAAGGGAACACTGAAGCTTTCTTT. The chain couples TRBV30 to TRBJ1-1; 8 positions agree with TRBD1. The CDR3 is 14 residues long. V shed 4 bases, J shed 1 base, and the junction held 5 bases outside the gene matches. CDR1 and CDR2 from the germline V gene are GTSNPN and SVGIG (reference sequence).

There are a few counts of this clone. The chain joins TRBV18 to TRBJ2-1, with 7 bases fitting TRBD2. CDR3 length: 13 residues. The junction had 3 bases not matched to a gene; V was cut back by 3 bases and J by 7 bases. From germline, CDR1 is KGHSH and CDR2 LQKENI. The CDR3 sequence: CASSPKGGNEQFF. CDR3 in DNA: TGTGCCAGCTCACCGAAGGGAGGGAATGAGCAGTTCTTC.

This clone has more than one count but fewer than ten. V gene TRBV28 combines with J gene TRBJ1-5; D is unclear. The CDR3 consists of 14 residues. The germline V gene encodes CDR1 MDHEN and CDR2 SYDVKM. Trimming removed 8 bases from V and 7 bases from J, with 18 bases in between. The CDR3 loop reads CASSIAQSRQPQHF. The DNA for the CDR3 is TGTGCCAGCTCGATCGCCCAGAGCAGGCAGCCCCAGCATTTT.

In its sample, this clone was seen a few times. The rearrangement links TRBV15 to TRBJ2-7; D possibly corresponds to TRBD1 (5 bases). V lost 0 bases and J 0 bases, leaving 12 bases between the germline ends. Germline loops: CDR1 LNHNV, CDR2 YYDKDF (reference sequence). The CDR3 runs to 16 residues. The chain's CDR3 is CATSRDQGANSYEQYF. CDR3 coding DNA: TGTGCCACCAGCAGAGATCAAGGGGCCAACTCCTACGAGCAGTACTTC.

This chain uses TRBV10-3 with TRBJ1-1; tentatively, D is TRBD1 (5 bases). Germline V gives CDR1 ENHRY, CDR2 SYGVKD. The CDR3 is 14 residues long. V lost 10 bases and J lost 0, with 15 bases in between. CDR3 residues: CATGGGSMNTEAFF. The CDR3, as DNA: TGTGCCACCGGGGGAGGGTCCATGAACACTGAAGCTTTCTTT.

The chain has TRBV6-5 and TRBJ2-5; no clear D gene. This CDR3 contains 11 residues. Germline V gives CDR1 MNHEY, CDR2 SVGAGI. V was trimmed by 3 bases and J by 7 bases, leaving 6 bases between them. The CDR3 DNA reads as TGTGCCAGCAGTTATGAGGCGACCCAGTACTTC. This translates into CASSYEATQYF.

This clone has just a few counts. V usage is TRBV7-2 and J usage is TRBJ2-2; TRBD2 aligns across 8 bases. The CDR3 totals 16 residues. CDR1 is SGHTA and CDR2 is FQGNSA in the germline V gene. V gave up 5 bases and J gave up 2 bases; unmatched junction bases: 7. This chain's CDR3 is CASSPAGGGNTGELFF. The CDR3 region has the DNA TGTGCCAGCAGCCCCGCGGGGGGAGGAAACACCGGGGAGCTGTTTTTT.

The chain carries TRBV5-4 and TRBJ2-7, with 8 bases matching TRBD2. V was pared by 2 bases and J by 2 bases, with 9 bases of the junction left unmatched. This CDR3 is built from 16 residues. Germline lookup yields CDR1 SGHNT and CDR2 YYREEE (reference sequence). The CDR3 nucleotides are TGTGCCAGCAGCTTCGGAAGGGCGCGGGAGGCCTACGAGCAGTACTTC. Translating it yields CASSFGRAREAYEQYF.

The gene calls are TRBV4-2 and TRBJ2-5; 10 nucleotides align to TRBD1. CDR1 and CDR2 (germline): LGHNA, YNFKEQ. This CDR3 spans 17 amino acids. J gave up 4 bases and V 1 base, and 9 bases lay outside the gene matches. CDR3 sequence (DNA): TGTGCCAGCAGCCAAGCGCCCCGGGGACAGGGGTCAGAGACCCAGTACTTC. This codes for CASSQAPRGQGSETQYF.

The chain combines TRBV25-1 with TRBJ1-1; D not resolved. This CDR3 has 13 residues. Germline V CDR1 and CDR2: MGHDK, SYGVNS. Deletions cut 6 bases from V and 4 bases from J, with 12 bases between. This chain's CDR3 is CASRRGLATEAFF. The CDR3 DNA follows: TGTGCCAGCAGGAGAGGGTTGGCCACTGAAGCTTTCTTT.

The CDR3 sequence is CASSQDFGQGDGYTF. The CDR3 DNA follows: TGCGCCAGCAGCCAAGATTTTGGTCAGGGGGATGGCTACACCTTC. The chain combines TRBV4-1 with TRBJ1-2; 7 bases line up with TRBD1. This CDR3 has 15 residues. V trimming: 0 bases; J trimming: 6 bases; junction bases outside the gene matches: 7. The germline V gene encodes CDR1 MGHRA and CDR2 YSYEKL.

This clone was detected only a few times. The CDR3 is CASRGTEYNEQFF. The CDR3 nucleotides read TGCGCCAGCAGGGGGACAGAATACAATGAGCAGTTCTTC. The V call is TRBV5-1, the J call TRBJ2-1, with TRBD1 identical over 7 bases. Trimming at V came to 5 bases and at J to 4 bases, leaving 3 bases not matched to a gene. The germline CDR1 and CDR2 sequences are SGHRS and YFSETQ. This CDR3 contains 13 residues. Supplemented by reference TRBV5-1 and TRBJ2-1, the full variable domain reads KAGVTQTPRYLIKTRGQQVTLSCSPISGHRSVSWYQQTPGQGLQFLFEYFSETQRNKGNFPGRFSGRQFSNSRSEMNVSTLELGDSALYLCASRGTEYNEQFFGPGTRLTVL.

This clone was recorded a few times. V gene TRBV4-1 combines with J gene TRBJ2-3; 7 bases are a match to TRBD2. The length of the CDR3 is 13 residues. Germline V gene lookup returns CDR1 MGHRA and CDR2 YSYEKL. J gave up 3 bases and V 5 bases, and 2 bases lay outside the gene matches. CDR3 bases: TGCGCCAGCAGCGCACTAGCGACAGATACGCAGTATTTT. Translation: CASSALATDTQYF.

There are a few counts of this clone. The chain joins TRBV2 to TRBJ2-1, with D unclear. V shed 6 bases and J shed 2 bases, with 5 bases lying between them. The CDR3 runs to 12 residues. Germline V gives CDR1 SNHLY, CDR2 FYNNEI. This CDR3 reads CASSPTYNEQFF. The CDR3 DNA is TGTGCCAGCAGCCCCACCTACAATGAGCAGTTCTTC.